Listed below are T cell receptor beta chains from one sample, sequenced in a study of shared clonotypes between healthy human individuals. Produced via immunoSEQ multiplex PCR; TCRdb's table is partial and in-frame only. The sample contains about 2.4 million clones, 93% of which appear only once. The sequenced material came from naive CD4+ T cells from PBMCs. The receptors here all came from a man in his late teens or twenties in good health. Some clones in this sample may be carry-over from other donors' samples. Both conserved end residues are part of each CDR3. The D gene is left open where the match is weak. Not all rows give a size; the values are once, few, many and, for expanded clones, a class.

>TRBJ1-1|NA|13|few|TRBV18
TGTGCCAGCTCACCTTCGGCCACCGCTGAAGCTTTCTTT
CASSPSATAEAFF
>TRBJ1-2|NA|12|NA|TRBV2
TGTGCCAGCAGGTCAGGGGCCGGCGGCTACACCTTC
CASRSGAGGYTF
>TRBJ1-1|TRBD1|14|NA|TRBV11-1
TGTGCCAGCAGCTCTCGACAGGGGGAGTCTGAAGCTTTCTTT
CASSSRQGESEAFF
>TRBJ2-7|NA|15|NA|TRBV7-8
TGTGCCAGCAGTCCGTCTTCCCGGGTCACCTACGAGCAGTACTTC
CASSPSSRVTYEQYF
>TRBJ2-1|NA|14|NA|TRBV28
TGTGCCAGCAGTTACCAGGGTTCCTACAATGAGCAGTTCTTC
CASSYQGSYNEQFF
>TRBJ2-1|NA|16|NA|TRBV19
TGTGCCAGTAGTATGAACCTTGACGGGAGCCTGAATGAGCAGTTCTTC
CASSMNLDGSLNEQFF
>TRBJ1-1|NA|13|few|TRBV28
TGTGCCAGCAGCCCCGTGCAGAACACTGAAGCTTTCTTT
CASSPVQNTEAFF
>TRBJ1-2|TRBD1|13|once|TRBV4-1
TGCGCCAGCAGTCGGACAGGGGGCAAGGGCTACACCTTC
CASSRTGGKGYTF
>TRBJ2-5|TRBD1|14|NA|TRBV7-2
TGTGCCAGCGCGGAGGACAGGCCGAAAGAGACCCAGTACTTC
CASAEDRPKETQYF
>TRBJ2-4|NA|12|NA|TRBV11-3
TGTGCCAGCAGCTTAGATCTCGGGATTCAGTACTTC
CASSLDLGIQYF
>TRBJ2-5|TRBD2|16|NA|TRBV5-4
TGTGCCAGCAGCTGGGGTGGGAGCGGGAGCCAAGAGACCCAGTACTTC
CASSWGGSGSQETQYF
>TRBJ1-1|NA|15|NA|TRBV7-3
TGTGCCAGCAGCTTAACAGGGGGACAGAACACTGAAGCTTTCTTT
CASSLTGGQNTEAFF
>TRBJ2-3|TRBD2|18|NA|TRBV7-9
TGTGCCAGCAGCGCCGGACTAGCGGGAAATTTCGGCACAGATACGCAGTATTTT
CASSAGLAGNFGTDTQYF
>TRBJ2-5|TRBD1|12|NA|TRBV29-1
TGCAGCGTTTTTGCAGGGGGAGAGACCCAGTACTTC
CSVFAGGETQYF
>TRBJ2-2|NA|14|NA|TRBV29-1
TGCAGCGTTGAAGGAGAGTCTGGGACCGGGGAGCTGTTTTTT
CSVEGESGTGELFF
>TRBJ2-5|NA|13|NA|TRBV7-7
TGTGCCAGCAGCCTCAGCGGGTCAGAGACCCAGTACTTC
CASSLSGSETQYF
>TRBJ1-1|NA|14|NA|TRBV7-9
TGTGCCAGCAGCTTATGGACGGGGGACTCTGAAGCTTTCTTT
CASSLWTGDSEAFF
>TRBJ2-7|TRBD1|15|NA|TRBV18
TGTGCCAGCTCACGGGGACAGGGTCGTAACTACGAGCAGTACTTC
CASSRGQGRNYEQYF
>TRBJ1-5|NA|15|few|TRBV4-2
TGTGCCAGCAGCCAAGAAGCCGGGGCCAATCAGCCCCAGCATTTT
CASSQEAGANQPQHF
>TRBJ2-1|TRBD1|17|NA|TRBV19
TGTGCCAGTAGTATACCCACCGACAGGGTGCATAGAAATGAGCAGTTCTTC
CASSIPTDRVHRNEQFF
>TRBJ2-3|NA|13|few|TRBV11-2
TGTGCCAGCAGCTTAGACAGCACAGATACGCAGTATTTT
CASSLDSTDTQYF
>TRBJ2-3|TRBD2|15|NA|TRBV7-9
TGTGCCAGCAGCAAACCCGGACTAGCCACAGATACGCAGTATTTT
CASSKPGLATDTQYF
>TRBJ2-1|TRBD2|16|once|TRBV2
TGTGCCAGCCAAAAAGAACTAGCGGGAGGGTGGAATGAGCAGTTCTTC
CASQKELAGGWNEQFF
>TRBJ1-2|NA|13|once|TRBV5-1
TGCGCCAGCAGCCCCGGGGCGCTCTATGGCTACACCTTC
CASSPGALYGYTF
>TRBJ2-7|NA|14|NA|TRBV21-1
TGTGCCAGCAGCAAAGGAGGACATAACTACGAGCAGTACTTC
CASSKGGHNYEQYF
>TRBJ1-4|NA|18|NA|TRBV4-1
TGCGCCAGCAGCCAAGATCTGACAAATAGAGGGAGTAATGAAAAACTGTTTTTT
CASSQDLTNRGSNEKLFF
>TRBJ2-2|NA|16|NA|TRBV7-9
TGTGCCAGCAGCTTTCGTCATTCATTCGATCCCGGGGAGCTGTTTTTT
CASSFRHSFDPGELFF
>TRBJ1-3|NA|15|NA|TRBV7-2
TGTGCCAGCAGCTTCATGGGCGGTAGTAGAAACACCATATATTTT
CASSFMGGSRNTIYF
>TRBJ2-7|NA|13|NA|TRBV9
TGTGCCAGCAGCCCGGGGCCACGGGACGAGCAGTACTTC
CASSPGPRDEQYF
>TRBJ1-6|NA|14|NA|TRBV5-6
TGTGCCAGCAGCTTGGCGTTGCAGGGTTCACCCCTCCACTTT
CASSLALQGSPLHF
>TRBJ2-5|NA|14|NA|TRBV29-1
TGCAGCGTTGTCGAGGACAGTTACCAAGAGACCCAGTACTTC
CSVVEDSYQETQYF
>TRBJ2-3|TRBD1|17|NA|TRBV10-3
TGTGCCATCCGCATCCGAATCACAGGGGTGGCCACAGATACGCAGTATTTT
CAIRIRITGVATDTQYF
>TRBJ1-1|TRBD1|15|NA|TRBV6-5
TGTGCCAGCAGTCGCCGCCCGGGACAGGGGGCCGAAGCTTTCTTT
CASSRRPGQGAEAFF
>TRBJ2-7|NA|13|NA|TRBV2
TGTGCCAGCAGTGTTGAGGGGCAAGGCGAGCAGTACTTC
CASSVEGQGEQYF
>TRBJ1-5|TRBD1|15|NA|TRBV6-5
TGTGCCAGCAGTTTCCGCCGGGACAGCATCCAGCCCCAGCATTTT
CASSFRRDSIQPQHF
>TRBJ1-2|NA|16|NA|TRBV28
TGTGCCAGCAGGAGAGCGGGGCTTCGCGACAACTATGGCTACACCTTC
CASRRAGLRDNYGYTF